Reported below is one T cell receptor (beta chain). What it binds is unknown. The data belong to a study of OX40 agonist ivuxolimab in advanced cancers. Regarding the study as a whole: Some nonresponders additionally presented with little normalized T-cell clonal expansion. Relative to CD4+, CD8+ T cells held more expanded clones on average. Among the lowest peripheral clonal expansion occurred in 0.1-3.0 mg/kg partial responders.

The germline CDR1 and CDR2 sequences are LNHDA and SQIVND (reference sequence). The ends lost 5 bases at V and 7 bases at J; junction bases unmatched: 10. The CDR3 contains 14 residues. Generated by immunoSEQ multiplex PCR, the TCRdb table keeps only in-frame clones and is missing some. The table shows about 80,000 clones, with roughly 87% occurring only once. The chain couples TRBV19 to TRBJ2-7; 8 nucleotides line up with TRBD1. This TCR was recovered from an adult with an advanced solid tumor such as melanoma, head and neck, liver or kidney cancer. The sample was CD4+ or CD8+ T cells sorted from blood, taken in a trial of the OX40 agonist ivuxolimab. The DNA for the CDR3 is TGTGCCAGTAGTGCGGGACAGGTCTTTGGGGAGCAGTACTTC. It specifies CASSAGQVFGEQYF.